One sample yielded the 3 T cell receptor beta chains listed below, sequenced in a study of shared clonotypes between healthy human individuals. Libraries were prepared by immunoSEQ multiplex PCR; TCRdb keeps only in-frame clonotypes and omits some of them. The sample contains 2.5 million or so clones, roughly 92% of which appear only once. Sequencing used naive CD4+ T cells sorted from blood. Subset defined: CD45RA+ positively selected. These receptors were obtained from a man between 18 and 35 years old in good health.

Worth noting for this clone: The sample has other DNA sequences that encode this CDR3 too. The chain is built from TRBV30 and TRBJ2-3; 8 positions agree with TRBD2. CDR3 size: 12 residues. V was pared by 3 bases and J by 6 bases, with 2 bases of the junction left unmatched. Per germline, CDR1 GTSNPN and CDR2 SVGIG (reference sequence). CDR3 protein: CAWSGGADTQYF. CDR3 nucleotide sequence: TGTGCCTGGAGCGGGGGGGCTGATACGCAGTATTTT.

The genes are TRBV7-3 and TRBJ1-5, with D unclear. The V end lost 8 bases, the J end lost 3 bases, and 11 bases lay between the germline ends. CDR1 SGHTA and CDR2 FQGTGA come from the germline V gene. The CDR3 consists of 13 residues. For the CDR3, the DNA is TGTGCCAGCGAAAACAGACACAATCAGCCCCAGCATTTT. The encoded protein is CASENRHNQPQHF.

This clone has a single count. V gene TRBV28 combines with J gene TRBJ2-2; D unresolved. V was pared by 1 base and J by 0 bases, with 9 bases between. There are 16 residues in the CDR3. Per the germline V gene, CDR1 is MDHEN and CDR2 is SYDVKM. The CDR3 DNA reads as TGTGCCAGCAGTTTATCCGCGAGTTCGAACACCGGGGAGCTGTTTTTT. It yields the protein CASSLSASSNTGELFF.